Each of the 30 T cell receptor beta chains below was sequenced from the same sample in a study of cytomegalovirus exposure and HLA in healthy donors. Primers included in the PCR were 60 Vbeta and 13 Jbeta primers. Produced via immunoSEQ multiplex PCR; TCRdb's table is partial and in-frame only. The sample has roughly 130,000 clones, around 81% seen once; the top ten hold 0.55% to 0.85%. Material: PBMCs. The receptors originated from a man between 18 and 35 years old in good health and CMV-seronegative.

The rearrangement uses TRBV28 and TRBJ2-7, with a tentative D call TRBD1 (6 bases). This CDR3 is built from 15 residues. CDR1 is MDHEN, CDR2 SYDVKM, per germline. Trimming stripped 4 bases from V and 2 bases from J, with 15 bases between. This chain's CDR3 is CASSSYDRSPYEQYF. In DNA form, the CDR3 reads TGTGCCAGCAGTTCATATGACAGGTCACCCTACGAGCAGTACTTC.

The V gene is TRBV7-6, the J gene TRBJ1-1; D not certain. The CDR3 contains 13 residues. The ends were cut back, 2 bases at V and 1 base at J, with 5 bases in the middle. From germline, CDR1 is SGHVS and CDR2 FNYEAQ. CDR3 DNA sequence: TGTGCCAGCAGCTTATCAGGGAACACTGAAGCTTTCTTT. Protein sequence: CASSLSGNTEAFF.

The chain joins TRBV29-1 to TRBJ2-3, with 7 bases identical to TRBD2. The CDR3 runs 15 residues. Germline CDR1 and CDR2: SQVTM and ANQGSEA. Trimming at V came to 4 bases and at J to 6 bases, leaving 13 bases not matched to a gene. CDR3 in DNA: TGCAGCGTTGGGGGGGGTACTGGGGTTTCGGATACGCAGTATTTT. Translated: CSVGGGTGVSDTQYF.

The chain has TRBV28 and TRBJ1-1, with D hard to call. CDR1 is MDHEN and CDR2 is SYDVKM in the germline V gene. This CDR3 is built from 13 residues. V was pared by 4 bases and J by 3 bases, with 9 bases between. In DNA, the CDR3 is TGTGCCAGCAGTTCCCTAATAGACACTGAAGCTTTCTTT. This sequence encodes CASSSLIDTEAFF.

This chain connects TRBV25-1 to TRBJ1-2, with a tentative D call TRBD1 (5 bases). Germline CDR1 MGHDK, CDR2 SYGVNS. There are 15 residues in the CDR3. V lost 5 bases and J 4 bases, leaving 17 bases between the germline ends. CDR3 in amino acids: CASSHPRGRGYGYTF. In DNA, the CDR3 is TGTGCCAGCAGTCACCCTCGGGGGAGGGGCTATGGCTACACCTTC.

A few counts support this clone. At one end, the junction sequence differs from germline, possibly due to a read error. The rearrangement links TRBV18 to TRBJ1-4; no reliable D call. CDR3 length: 17 residues. CDR1 is KGHSH, CDR2 LQKENI, per germline. The CDR3 sequence is CASSSPLIPLLEEKLFF. The CDR3 DNA sequence: TGTGCCAGCTCATCACCTTTGATTCCGTTACTGGAGGAAAAACTGTTTTTT.

The rearrangement links TRBV7-9 to TRBJ2-5; the match to TRBD2 covers 9 bases. The CDR3 sequence is 17 residues long. CDR1 is SEHNR, CDR2 FQNEAQ, per germline (reference sequence). V shed 0 bases, J shed 4 bases, and the junction held 9 bases outside the gene matches. The CDR3 DNA reads as TGTGCCAGCAGCTTAGCGCGCTCGCGGGGGGGCCGAGAGACCCAGTACTTC. Its protein is CASSLARSRGGRETQYF.

The V gene is TRBV7-9, the J gene TRBJ1-2, with 9 bases identical to TRBD1. V gave up 4 bases and J gave up 4 bases; unmatched junction bases: 13. Germline assignment: CDR1 SEHNR and CDR2 FQNEAQ (reference sequence). The CDR3 spans 17 residues. The chain's CDR3 is CASSSRAQGASVYGYTF. CDR3 coding DNA: TGTGCCAGCAGCTCCCGTGCACAGGGGGCTTCGGTCTATGGCTACACCTTC.

The chain is built from TRBV5-4 and TRBJ1-6; D gene unclear. V lost 4 bases and J lost 9, with 11 bases in between. Germline lookup yields CDR1 SGHNT and CDR2 YYREEE (reference sequence). This CDR3 has 13 residues. The DNA of the CDR3 is TGTGCCAGCAGCCCAGCGCCTATTTCACCCCTCCACTTT. Translated: CASSPAPISPLHF.

The CDR3 region has the DNA TGTGCCTGGGCAGGGGGCTCTTACGAGCAGTACTTC. Amino acid sequence: CAWAGGSYEQYF. V usage is TRBV30 and J usage is TRBJ2-7, with 8 bases lining up with TRBD1. This CDR3 region has 12 residues. The germline V gene encodes CDR1 GTSNPN and CDR2 SVGIG (reference sequence). The J segment lost 4 bases and the V segment lost 5 bases, leaving 4 bases of the junction unmatched. The complete variable domain, with remaining parts taken from reference TRBV30 and TRBJ2-7, reads SQTIHQWPATLVQPVGSPLSLECTVEGTSNPNLYWYRQAAGRGLQLLFYSVGIGQISSEVPQNLSASRPQDRQFILSSKKLLLSDSGFYLCAWAGGSYEQYFGPGTRLTVT.

The chain joins TRBV6-1 to TRBJ2-3; 13 bases align to TRBD2. The CDR3 consists of 15 residues. Germline-derived CDR1 and CDR2 are MNHNS and SASEGT. With 7 bases clipped from V and 6 bases from J, the junction kept 7 bases outside the gene matches. CDR3 amino acids: CASNILAGGFDTQYF. The DNA of the CDR3 is TGTGCCAGCAACATACTAGCGGGGGGGTTTGATACGCAGTATTTT.

The rearrangement uses TRBV7-2 and TRBJ1-1; TRBD1 aligns across 11 bases. Germline CDR1 is SGHTA and CDR2 is FQGNSA. The CDR3 extends over 16 amino acids. Trimming took 5 bases from V and 1 from J; bases not matched to a gene: 6. The CDR3 loop is CASSLGQGAGNTEAFF. In DNA, the CDR3 is TGTGCCAGCAGCCTCGGACAGGGGGCAGGGAACACTGAAGCTTTCTTT.

V and J are TRBV18 and TRBJ1-4, with 7 nucleotides matching TRBD1. Germline trimming cut 2 bases from V and 4 bases from J; bases unmatched to any gene: 7. Germline V CDR1 and CDR2: KGHSH, LQKENI. This CDR3 region has 16 residues. CDR3 in DNA: TGTGCCAGCTCACCAATAAAGGGGGACAGTAATGAAAAACTGTTTTTT. Encoded protein: CASSPIKGDSNEKLFF.

This clone appeared once. The chain links TRBV10-3 to TRBJ2-7; 8 bases are shared with TRBD1. The germline V gene has CDR1 ENHRY and CDR2 SYGVKD. This CDR3 is 15 amino acids long. Losses at the gene ends were 1 base for V and 4 bases for J; bases not matched to a gene: 6. In nucleotides, the CDR3 is TGTGCCATCAGTGAGTTGACAGGGGTTCGATACGAGCAGTACTTC. Encoded protein: CAISELTGVRYEQYF.

This clone has a handful of counts. The chain joins TRBV25-1 to TRBJ1-2; the D is unclear. Per the germline V gene, CDR1 is MGHDK and CDR2 is SYGVNS. The V end lost 1 base, the J end lost 4 bases, and 13 bases lay between the germline ends. This CDR3 comprises 15 residues. The CDR3 region is CASSEWEGWAYGYTF. The CDR3, as DNA: TGTGCCAGCAGTGAATGGGAGGGCTGGGCCTATGGCTACACCTTC.

The chain couples TRBV7-2 to TRBJ2-5, with TRBD2 matching over 7 bases. Unmatched junction bases numbered 7, after V lost 1 base and J lost 5 bases. Germline loops: CDR1 SGHTA, CDR2 FQGNSA. The CDR3 is 15 residues long. The CDR3 nucleotides are TGTGCCAGCAGCTTAGACTTGGGGGAGGGCGAGACCCAGTACTTC. Translating it yields CASSLDLGEGETQYF.

This rearrangement joins TRBV4-3 to TRBJ1-6, with TRBD1 matching over 8 bases. The CDR3 covers 15 residues. The trim removed 1 base at V and 13 bases at J, leaving 9 bases unmatched. Germline CDR1 LGHNA, CDR2 YSLEER. CDR3 sequence reads: CASSQGAGQANPLHF. In DNA, the CDR3 is TGCGCCAGCAGCCAAGGGGCGGGACAGGCGAACCCCCTCCACTTT.

This clone was observed a handful of times. V and J are TRBV9 and TRBJ2-1; D is uncertain. The V gene lost 0 bases and the J gene lost 3 bases, with 7 bases spanning the gap. The germline gives CDR1 SGDLS, CDR2 YYNGEE. The CDR3 is made up of 14 amino acids. The CDR3 reads CASSVVSSYNEQFF. Here the CDR3 DNA reads TGTGCCAGCAGCGTAGTTTCCAGCTACAATGAGCAGTTCTTC.

The V and J genes are TRBV4-3 and TRBJ1-1; D possibly corresponds to TRBD1 (5 bases). Deletions cut 0 bases from V and 1 base from J, with 6 bases between. The CDR3 is made up of 14 amino acids. Germline CDR1 LGHNA, CDR2 YSLEER. The CDR3 DNA reads TGCGCCAGCAGCCAAGACGGACAGAACACTGAAGCTTTCTTT. Amino acids: CASSQDGQNTEAFF.

The chain links TRBV7-2 to TRBJ2-4; D unclear. Germline V gives CDR1 SGHTA, CDR2 FQGNSA. The ends were cut back, 5 bases at V and 3 bases at J, with 11 bases in the middle. The CDR3 sequence is 14 residues long. In nucleotides, the CDR3 is TGTGCCAGCAGCCCCGAGGTTGTCAAAAACATTCAGTACTTC. This codes for CASSPEVVKNIQYF.

This clone came up a few times. The chain couples TRBV18 to TRBJ2-3; TRBD1 aligns across 7 bases. V gave up 3 bases and J gave up 4 bases; unmatched junction bases: 10. Germline V gene lookup returns CDR1 KGHSH and CDR2 LQKENI. CDR3 size: 16 residues. In nucleotides, the CDR3 is TGTGCCAGCTCACCCCGCGGACAGGTATCCTCAGATACGCAGTATTTT. Amino acids: CASSPRGQVSSDTQYF.

The sample holds a few counts of this clone. The V and J genes are TRBV6-5 and TRBJ1-2; a weak D match, TRBD1 (5 bases). The CDR3 covers 13 residues. The germline V and J ends were trimmed by 2 bases and 8 bases, with 12 bases remaining between them. CDR1 and CDR2 from the germline V gene are MNHEY and SVGAGI. Written as DNA, the CDR3 is TGTGCCAGCAGTTACGTTACAGGTCGGGGCTACACCTTC. This gives the protein CASSYVTGRGYTF.

V is TRBV5-1 and J is TRBJ1-4; 8 nucleotides match TRBD1. Germline-derived CDR1 and CDR2 are SGHRS and YFSETQ. This CDR3 has 17 amino acids. V was pared by 4 bases and J by 3 bases, with 11 bases of the junction left unmatched. The CDR3 spells CASSLHGQGVPNEKLFF. The CDR3 bases are TGCGCCAGCAGCCTTCACGGACAGGGAGTTCCTAATGAAAAACTGTTTTTT.

The sample holds a few counts of this clone. V usage is TRBV4-1 and J usage is TRBJ2-2, with 7 bases matching TRBD1. Germline V gives CDR1 MGHRA, CDR2 YSYEKL. The V gene end was trimmed by 4 bases and the J gene end by 2 bases; junction bases not matched to a gene: 13. This CDR3 is 18 amino acids long. The CDR3 nucleotides read TGCGCCAGCAGCCTTCGGGGAACAGGGGACCTTAACACCGGGGAGCTGTTTTTT. Translated, it gives CASSLRGTGDLNTGELFF.

V and J are TRBV30 and TRBJ2-7, with TRBD1 matching over 12 bases. The trim removed 2 bases at V and 7 bases at J, leaving 12 bases unmatched. The CDR3 is made up of 16 amino acids. Germline-derived CDR1 and CDR2 are GTSNPN and SVGIG (reference sequence). CDR3 amino acids: CAWSYGWGQGAREQYF. CDR3 in DNA: TGTGCCTGGAGTTACGGATGGGGACAGGGGGCGCGGGAGCAGTACTTC. Supplemented by reference TRBV30 and TRBJ2-7, the full variable domain reads SQTIHQWPATLVQPVGSPLSLECTVEGTSNPNLYWYRQAAGRGLQLLFYSVGIGQISSEVPQNLSASRPQDRQFILSSKKLLLSDSGFYLCAWSYGWGQGAREQYFGPGTRLTVT.

The V gene is TRBV7-8, the J gene TRBJ2-3; perhaps TRBD2 as D (6 bases). Germline CDR1 SGHVS, CDR2 FQNEAQ. This CDR3 comprises 16 residues. Trimming took 3 bases from V and 5 from J, leaving 18 bases between them. The CDR3 here is CASSFRLEGDKDTQYF. The CDR3 nucleotides read TGTGCCAGCAGCTTCCGACTAGAGGGCGATAAAGATACGCAGTATTTT. Drawing the rest from reference TRBV7-8 and TRBJ2-3, the complete variable domain is GAGVSQSPRYKVAKRGQDVALRCDPISGHVSLFWYQQALGQGPEFLTYFQNEAQLDKSGLPSDRFFAERPEGSVSTLKIQRTQQEDSAVYLCASSFRLEGDKDTQYFGPGTRLTVL.

The chain employs TRBV28 and TRBJ1-1; 7 nucleotides match TRBD1. The CDR3 covers 15 residues. The V segment lost 5 bases and the J segment 4 bases; nucleotides outside the gene matches: 10. The V gene's germline CDR1 is MDHEN and CDR2 SYDVKM. The CDR3 loop is CASSTNTGVGTEAFF. The CDR3 DNA reads as TGTGCCAGCAGTACCAACACAGGGGTCGGCACTGAAGCTTTCTTT.

This clone was observed once. This chain joins TRBV5-1 and TRBJ1-1; 9 bases agree with TRBD1. The CDR3 loop spans 12 amino acids. From germline, CDR1 is SGHRS and CDR2 YFSETQ. The junction had 7 bases not matched to a gene; V was cut back by 4 bases and J by 12 bases. CDR3 residues: CASSLGDRAPFF. CDR3 nucleotides: TGCGCCAGCAGCCTAGGGGACAGGGCCCCTTTCTTT.

The chain employs TRBV10-1 and TRBJ1-5, with 7 bases identical to TRBD1. The CDR3 runs 17 residues. With 5 bases clipped from V and 0 bases from J, the junction kept 10 bases outside the gene matches. Germline assignment: CDR1 WNHNN and CDR2 SYGVQD (reference sequence). CDR3 sequence reads: CASSLFGTVYSNQPQHF. The DNA for the CDR3 is TGCGCCAGCAGTTTATTCGGGACAGTATATAGCAATCAGCCCCAGCATTTT.

This clone was seen more than once but under ten times. The chain uses TRBV4-3 and TRBJ1-6; D is undetermined. The germline CDR1 and CDR2 sequences are LGHNA and YSLEER. V was pared by 0 bases and J by 10 bases, with 19 bases between. This CDR3 spans 17 amino acids. The CDR3 is CASSQDVGRSSLSPLHF. In DNA, the CDR3 is TGCGCCAGCAGCCAAGATGTGGGCCGAAGTAGTCTGTCACCCCTCCACTTT.